Below, 19 T cell receptor beta chains from the same sample are listed, as sequenced in a study of human T cells and chemical hapten exposure. MiXCR, applied by TCRdb to the RACE reads, yields one record per CDR3 protein. The sample includes approximately 86,000 distinct CDR3 sequences, approximately 11% of them seen just once. Time point described: patch test 3, about 24 weeks after DPC sensitization. The treatment denotes: therapeutic diphenylcyclopropenone sensitization with weekly scalp DPC. This sample comprised whole blood, obtained in connection with sensitization to the hapten diphenylcyclopropenone (DPC). These receptor sequences come from a woman aged 25 to 39 with alopecia areata. Some clones in this sample may be carry-over from other donors' samples.

This clonotype was recorded many times. This chain uses TRBV6-6 with TRBJ1-2; D ambiguous. Trimming removed 2 bases from V and 6 bases from J, with 10 bases in between. The CDR3 sequence is 13 residues long. Germline values: CDR1 MNHNY, CDR2 SVGAGI (reference sequence). CDR3 bases: TGTGCCAGCAGTTACGTGGGCTTCCATGGCTACACCTTC. It codes for CASSYVGFHGYTF.

V and J are TRBV11-2 and TRBJ2-2; D is undetermined. This CDR3 region has 15 residues. V lost 6 bases and J lost 1, with 12 bases in between. CDR1 is SGHAT and CDR2 is FQNNGV in the germline V gene. CDR3 amino acids: CASRQPAVNTGELFF. Here the CDR3 DNA reads TGTGCCAGCAGACAACCGGCGGTGAACACCGGGGAGCTGTTTTTT. Variable domain in full (rest from reference TRBV11-2 and TRBJ2-2): EAGVAQSPRYKIIEKRQSVAFWCNPISGHATLYWYQQILGQGPKLLIQFQNNGVVDDSQLPKDRFSAERLKGVDSTLKIQPAKLEDSAVYLCASRQPAVNTGELFFGEGSRLTVL.

Many counts were recorded for this clonotype. The chain recombines TRBV6-6 with TRBJ1-5; D gene unclear. CDR1 and CDR2 from the germline V gene are MNHNY and SVGAGI (reference sequence). The CDR3 has 16 residues. V lost 2 bases to trimming and J lost 5 bases, with 16 bases between them. CDR3 in DNA: TGTGCCAGCAGTTACCTTCTCGGGTCGGCGTATCAGCCCCAGCATTTT. It is translated as CASSYLLGSAYQPQHF.

The chain links TRBV21-1 to TRBJ2-7; TRBD1, the table's D call, was not compared with the DNA. TRBV21-1 is labeled a pseudogene. The CDR3 has 15 residues. CDR3 loop: CASAITGRKPYEQYF. The CDR3 region has the DNA TGTGCCAGCGCCATCACAGGAAGGAAACCCTACGAGCAGTACTTC.

This clonotype has ten or more counts. The chain couples TRBV3-1 to TRBJ2-1; TRBD2 matches 7 bases. CDR1 and CDR2 from the germline V gene are LGHDT and YNNKEL (reference sequence). The CDR3 sequence is 17 residues long. Trimming removed 6 bases from V and 5 bases from J; junction bases left unmatched: 16. The CDR3 protein is CASSRKIGERENNEQFF. CDR3 nucleotides: TGTGCCAGCAGTCGCAAGATAGGGGAGCGGGAAAACAATGAGCAGTTCTTC.

This clonotype showed up many times. V and J are TRBV6-5 and TRBJ1-3; 9 bases agree with TRBD1. Losses at the gene ends were 5 bases for V and 4 bases for J; bases not matched to a gene: 12. Germline V lookup: CDR1 MNHEY, CDR2 SVGAGI. The CDR3 consists of 17 residues. CDR3 in amino acids: CASSHPPGTGKGNTIYF. Here the CDR3 DNA reads TGTGCCAGCAGTCACCCTCCCGGGACAGGGAAAGGAAACACCATATATTTT.

This clonotype was seen ten or more times. This rearrangement joins TRBV2 to TRBJ1-1; 9 nucleotides line up with TRBD1. The ends lost 7 bases at V and 5 bases at J; junction bases unmatched: 11. The CDR3 is 15 residues long. Germline assignment: CDR1 SNHLY and CDR2 FYNNEI. CDR3 protein: CASTRDRARGTEAFF. In DNA, the CDR3 is TGTGCCAGCACCAGGGACAGGGCGCGCGGAACTGAAGCTTTCTTT. The full variable domain, with the rest looked up from reference TRBV2 and TRBJ1-1, is EPEVTQTPSHQVTQMGQEVILRCVPISNHLYFYWYRQILGQKVEFLVSFYNNEISEKSEIFDDQFSVERPDGSNFTLKIRSTKLEDSAMYFCASTRDRARGTEAFFGQGTRLTVV.

This clonotype showed up many times. This chain joins TRBV28 and TRBJ2-3, with 11 positions matching TRBD2. The length of the CDR3 is 15 residues. The V segment lost 5 bases and the J segment 7 bases; nucleotides outside the gene matches: 8. In germline, CDR1 is MDHEN, CDR2 SYDVKM. The CDR3 region has the DNA TGTGCCAGCAGTATAGGGGCTAGCGGGGGGCATACGCAGTATTTT. It specifies CASSIGASGGHTQYF.

This chain joins TRBV28 and TRBJ2-5, with D perhaps TRBD2 (5 bases). Germline CDR1 is MDHEN and CDR2 is SYDVKM. This CDR3 contains 11 residues. Deletions cut 10 bases from V and 9 bases from J, with 15 bases between. This CDR3 is CAIGGRGSQYF. CDR3 DNA sequence: TGTGCCATAGGAGGTAGAGGGTCCCAGTACTTC.

This clonotype was found many times. The CDR3 bases are TGTGCCAGCAGGGACAGCAATCAGCCCCAGCATTTT. Its protein product is CASRDSNQPQHF. V is TRBV19 and J is TRBJ1-5; D possibly corresponds to TRBD1 (5 bases). Germline V CDR1 and CDR2: LNHDA, SQIVND (reference sequence). V lost 9 bases, J lost 1 base, and 7 bases lay in between. The CDR3 is made up of 12 amino acids.

The chain has TRBV5-5 and TRBJ1-5, with TRBD1 matching over 7 bases. V lost 3 bases, J lost 3 bases, and 3 bases stayed unmatched. This CDR3 comprises 14 residues. Germline CDR1 SGHKS, CDR2 YYEKEE (reference sequence). For the CDR3, the DNA is TGTGCCAGCAGCTGGACAGGCTTCAATCAGCCCCAGCATTTT. Its protein is CASSWTGFNQPQHF. The entire variable domain, with the rest obtained from reference TRBV5-5 and TRBJ1-5, is as follows: DAGVTQSPTHLIKTRGQQVTLRCSPISGHKSVSWYQQVLGQGPQFIFQYYEKEERGRGNFPDRFSARQFPNYSSELNVNALLLGDSALYLCASSWTGFNQPQHFGDGTRLSIL.

This clonotype has more than one count but fewer than ten. The V call is TRBV6-1, the J call TRBJ1-1, with 7 bases identical to TRBD1. This CDR3 contains 13 residues. In germline, CDR1 is MNHNS, CDR2 SASEGT. V lost 4 bases and J lost 3; bases outside the gene matches: 2. The CDR3, as DNA: TGTGCCAGCAGTGTTGACAGGGACACTGAAGCTTTCTTT. Amino acid sequence: CASSVDRDTEAFF.

The V and J genes are TRBV28 and TRBJ1-2, with a weak D call TRBD1 (6 bases). The CDR3 extends over 14 amino acids. Germline V gene data show CDR1 as MDHEN and CDR2 as SYDVKM. V was trimmed by 3 bases and J by 3 bases, leaving 11 bases between them. The CDR3 DNA follows: TGTGCCAGCAGTTTCCAGGGGCTTGACTATGGCTACACCTTC. Protein product: CASSFQGLDYGYTF.

This clonotype was detected a few times. This chain connects TRBV4-1 to TRBJ1-2, with 9 bases identical to TRBD1. This CDR3 is 16 amino acids long. With 3 bases clipped from V and 0 bases from J, the junction kept 5 bases outside the gene matches. The germline gives CDR1 MGHRA, CDR2 YSYEKL. The CDR3 DNA sequence: TGCGCCAGCAGCCACGGAGGACAGGGGACTAACTATGGCTACACCTTC. Protein: CASSHGGQGTNYGYTF.

There are many counts of this clonotype. The chain couples TRBV6-5 to TRBJ2-1; a possible D gene is TRBD2 (7 bases). There are 15 residues in the CDR3. Trimming removed 4 bases at V and 7 bases at J, with 17 bases between. Germline values: CDR1 MNHEY, CDR2 SVGAGI. CDR3 in amino acids: CASSSGEGHGNEQFF. CDR3 nucleotides: TGTGCCAGCAGTTCAGGGGAGGGCCATGGGAATGAGCAGTTCTTC.

This clonotype was counted only a few times. The chain recombines TRBV2 with TRBJ2-5; 7 bases match TRBD2. This CDR3 has 17 amino acids. The germline V gene has CDR1 SNHLY and CDR2 FYNNEI. The trim removed 0 bases at V and 1 base at J, leaving 8 bases unmatched. CDR3 nucleotide sequence: TGTGCCAGCAGTGAAGCAAGGGGAGGGGTCCTCCAAGAGACCCAGTACTTC. It encodes CASSEARGGVLQETQYF.

This clonotype was counted many times. This sequence joins TRBV28 and TRBJ1-1; TRBD1 matches at 9 bases. With V trimmed by 4 bases and J by 5 bases, 11 bases remained unmatched. This CDR3 region has 16 residues. The germline CDR1 and CDR2 sequences are MDHEN and SYDVKM. The CDR3, as DNA: TGTGCCAGCAGTTCAACAGGGGGCGCGCGGCGGACTGAAGCTTTCTTT. It specifies CASSSTGGARRTEAFF.

This clonotype occurred many times. V is TRBV4-3 and J is TRBJ2-7; D gene unclear. V shed 0 bases and J shed 2 bases, with 11 bases lying between them. Germline-derived CDR1 and CDR2 are LGHNA and YSLEER. There are 15 residues in the CDR3. This CDR3 is CASSQEKGQAYEQYF. The DNA of the CDR3 is TGCGCCAGCAGCCAAGAAAAGGGCCAAGCCTACGAGCAGTACTTC.

This clonotype came up many times. The V and J genes are TRBV20-1 and TRBJ2-3; D may be TRBD1 (5 bases). The CDR3 runs to 14 residues. The V end lost 1 base, the J end lost 5 bases, and 13 bases lay between the germline ends. The germline V gene has CDR1 DFQATT and CDR2 SNEGSKA (reference sequence). The CDR3 region is CSARAQSRGDTQYF. In nucleotides, the CDR3 is TGCAGTGCTAGAGCCCAGTCAAGGGGAGATACGCAGTATTTT.